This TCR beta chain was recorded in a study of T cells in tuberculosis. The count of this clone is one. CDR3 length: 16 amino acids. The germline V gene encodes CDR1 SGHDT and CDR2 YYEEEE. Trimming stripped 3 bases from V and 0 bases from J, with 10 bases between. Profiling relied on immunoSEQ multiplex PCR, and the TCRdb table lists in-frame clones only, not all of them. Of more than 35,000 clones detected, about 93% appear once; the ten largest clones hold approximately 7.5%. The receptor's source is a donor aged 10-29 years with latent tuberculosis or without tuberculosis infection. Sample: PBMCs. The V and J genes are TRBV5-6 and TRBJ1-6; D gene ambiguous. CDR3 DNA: TGTGCCAGCAGCTCGTTGGAGAGCTCCTATAATTCACCCCTCCACTTT. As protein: CASSSLESSYNSPLHF.